What follows are 25 T cell receptor beta chains derived from one specimen sequenced in a study of OX40 agonist ivuxolimab in advanced cancers. Sequencing was performed with immunoSEQ multiplex PCR; in TCRdb, only in-frame clones are kept and a portion is missing. The sample has 35,000 to 40,000 clones; 60% to 85% are singletons. The sample here was CD4+ or CD8+ T cells sorted from blood, taken in a trial of the OX40 agonist ivuxolimab. These TCRs come from an adult with an advanced solid tumor such as melanoma, head and neck, liver or kidney cancer.

The genes are TRBV19 and TRBJ2-3; 10 bases are a match to TRBD2. Germline V gives CDR1 LNHDA, CDR2 SQIVND (reference sequence). J was trimmed by 4 bases and V by 7 bases; bases with no gene match: 8. CDR3 length: 15 residues. The CDR3 DNA follows: TGTGCCAGTAAGCTGGGGACTAGCGAGTCAGATACGCAGTATTTT. This codes for CASKLGTSESDTQYF.

The chain joins TRBV9 to TRBJ2-5, with unresolved D. The CDR3 sequence is 12 residues long. V gave up 4 bases and J gave up 3 bases, with 7 bases separating them. Germline V CDR1 and CDR2: SGDLS, YYNGEE. The CDR3 DNA sequence: TGTGCCAGCAGCCCAGGAGAAGAGACCCAGTACTTC. Translation gives CASSPGEETQYF.

The CDR3 here is CASSVGTGVYEQYF. CDR3 nucleotides: TGTGCCAGCAGCGTCGGGACAGGGGTTTATGAGCAGTACTTC. This rearrangement joins TRBV9 to TRBJ2-7; 10 nucleotides agree with TRBD1. The CDR3 runs 14 residues. The V and J ends lost 2 bases and 7 bases, in that order; junction bases with no gene match: 6. Per germline, CDR1 SGDLS and CDR2 YYNGEE.

V usage is TRBV4-2 and J usage is TRBJ2-7; 9 positions agree with TRBD2. CDR1 is LGHNA, CDR2 YNFKEQ, per germline. The V segment lost 5 bases and the J segment 0 bases; nucleotides outside the gene matches: 5. The CDR3 extends over 15 amino acids. CDR3 sequence (DNA): TGTGCCAGCAGCGTAAGCGGGGGGCTCTCCTACGAGCAGTACTTC. Its translation is CASSVSGGLSYEQYF.

This clone was recorded once. The chain has TRBV10-3 and TRBJ2-5, with D perhaps matching TRBD1 or TRBD2 (5 bases each). The CDR3 has 14 residues. V was cut by 0 bases and J by 11 bases, with 16 bases left in between. CDR1 ENHRY and CDR2 SYGVKD come from the germline V gene. The CDR3 sequence: CAISESRGASQQYF. Here the CDR3 DNA reads TGTGCCATCAGTGAGTCGAGGGGAGCCTCACAGCAGTACTTC.

The chain uses TRBV19 and TRBJ1-5, with unresolved D. The CDR3 loop spans 17 amino acids. From germline, CDR1 is LNHDA and CDR2 SQIVND (reference sequence). The V end was cut by 5 bases, the J end by 1 base, with 18 bases between. CDR3 loop: CASSVRQGQMSNQPQHF. The CDR3 DNA follows: TGTGCCAGTAGTGTAAGACAAGGCCAAATGAGCAATCAGCCCCAGCATTTT.

The chain carries TRBV18 and TRBJ2-3, with a tentative D call TRBD1 (6 bases). Trimming shortened V by 2 bases and J by 2 bases, and 14 bases separated the two germline ends. Germline V CDR1 and CDR2: KGHSH, LQKENI. CDR3 length equals 16 residues. CDR3 sequence reads: CASSPGRGPTTDTQYF. The CDR3 DNA reads as TGTGCCAGCTCACCAGGCAGGGGTCCCACCACAGATACGCAGTATTTT.

V and J are TRBV7-9 and TRBJ2-1; 8 nucleotides line up with TRBD1. Looked up from germline, CDR1 is SEHNR and CDR2 is FQNEAQ (reference sequence). With V trimmed by 5 bases and J by 4 bases, 7 bases remained unmatched. The CDR3 runs 15 residues. DNA for the CDR3: TGTGCCAGCAGCCAGGGACAGGTTTTTTACAATGAGCAGTTCTTC. It yields the protein CASSQGQVFYNEQFF.

This clone was detected a few times. The V call is TRBV5-8, the J call TRBJ2-1, with TRBD2 matching 8 bases. Looked up from germline, CDR1 is SGHTS and CDR2 is YDEGEE. This CDR3 comprises 18 residues. The J segment lost 0 bases and the V segment lost 0 bases, leaving 8 bases of the junction unmatched. CDR3 DNA: TGTGCCAGCAGCTTGGCCAAAAGCGGGGGCCTCTCCTACAATGAGCAGTTCTTC. Translated: CASSLAKSGGLSYNEQFF.

V gene TRBV7-6 combines with J gene TRBJ2-5; 10 nucleotides line up with TRBD1. The DNA end is a closer match to TRBJ2-7, so the J assignment may be wrong. Germline values: CDR1 SGHVS, CDR2 FNYEAQ. This CDR3 is 18 amino acids long. As DNA, the CDR3 is TGTGCCAGCAGCTTGGTGGTGGGAAGACAGGGGGCTACCTACGAGCAGTACTTC. Translation gives CASSLVVGRQGATYEQYF.

The V and J genes are TRBV5-1 and TRBJ1-4; no firm D call. Germline V gives CDR1 SGHRS, CDR2 YFSETQ. The CDR3 sequence is 12 residues long. With 2 bases removed from V and 11 bases from J, the gap between germline ends came to 10 bases. CDR3 nucleotides: TGCGCCAGCAGCTTCGGGGATCGGAAACTGTTTTTT. Amino acid sequence: CASSFGDRKLFF.

The V call is TRBV7-9, the J call TRBJ2-3, with D tentatively TRBD2 (5 bases). Trimming pared 5 bases from V and 4 bases from J, leaving 13 bases between. CDR3 size: 14 residues. Germline lookup yields CDR1 SEHNR and CDR2 FQNEAQ (reference sequence). The DNA for the CDR3 is TGTGCCAGCAGCCCCGGACGGACTCCAGATACGCAGTATTTT. Protein: CASSPGRTPDTQYF.

V gene TRBV6-5 combines with J gene TRBJ2-7; 7 bases are a match to TRBD1. Germline CDR1 and CDR2: MNHEY and SVGAGI. The CDR3 has 14 residues. Trimming at V came to 6 bases and at J to 2 bases, leaving 7 bases not matched to a gene. The CDR3 DNA reads as TGTGCCAGCAGAACGGACAGGCCAACCTACGAGCAGTACTTC. Translating it yields CASRTDRPTYEQYF.

The chain employs TRBV10-1 and TRBJ2-5, with 11 bases aligning to TRBD2. CDR1 is WNHNN, CDR2 SYGVQD, per germline (reference sequence). The junction had 2 bases not matched to a gene; V was cut back by 4 bases and J by 4 bases. The length of the CDR3 is 14 residues. CDR3 sequence: CASSASGGPETQYF. The CDR3 DNA is TGCGCCAGCAGTGCTAGCGGGGGGCCAGAGACCCAGTACTTC.

The V and J genes are TRBV4-2 and TRBJ2-1, with 12 bases aligning to TRBD2. The CDR3 runs to 16 residues. The germline V gene has CDR1 LGHNA and CDR2 YNFKEQ. With 1 base clipped from V and 7 bases from J, the junction kept 5 bases outside the gene matches. The CDR3 loop reads CASSQASGRALNEQFF. The DNA for the CDR3 is TGTGCCAGCAGCCAAGCTAGCGGGAGGGCCCTGAATGAGCAGTTCTTC.

V is TRBV2 and J is TRBJ2-7; D may correspond to TRBD1 or TRBD2 (5 bases each). The CDR3 sequence is 13 residues long. CDR1 is SNHLY, CDR2 FYNNEI, per germline. The V end lost 7 bases, the J end lost 4 bases, and 14 bases lay between the germline ends. For the CDR3, the DNA is TGTGCCAGCAAAGGGACCGAAAGATACGAGCAGTACTTC. Translating it yields CASKGTERYEQYF.

The chain joins TRBV28 to TRBJ1-1; no clear D. The length of the CDR3 is 13 residues. The V end was cut by 5 bases, the J end by 0 bases, with 7 bases between. Germline lookup yields CDR1 MDHEN and CDR2 SYDVKM. CDR3 in DNA: TGTGCCAGCAGTCTTAACATGAACACTGAAGCTTTCTTT. Translating it yields CASSLNMNTEAFF.

The V and J genes are TRBV19 and TRBJ2-7; unclear D gene. This CDR3 has 16 residues. V lost 2 bases, J lost 6 bases, and 20 bases lay in between. Germline V gene data show CDR1 as LNHDA and CDR2 as SQIVND (reference sequence). Here the CDR3 reads CASSIRAPVATSEQYF. CDR3 in DNA: TGTGCCAGTAGTATAAGAGCGCCAGTTGCAACCTCCGAGCAGTACTTC.

V usage is TRBV10-2 and J usage is TRBJ1-5; D not resolved. The germline CDR1 and CDR2 sequences are WSHSY and SAAADI. Deletions cut 7 bases from V and 0 bases from J, with 7 bases between. CDR3 length: 13 residues. CDR3 sequence (DNA): TGCGCCAGCAAAGAGGGTAGCAATCAGCCCCAGCATTTT. It codes for CASKEGSNQPQHF.

The chain employs TRBV7-8 and TRBJ1-2; D is possibly TRBD1 (5 bases). The CDR3 runs to 13 residues. The V end was cut by 7 bases, the J end by 8 bases, with 17 bases between. In germline, CDR1 is SGHVS, CDR2 FQNEAQ. CDR3 sequence: CASTHLSQGGYTF. CDR3 sequence (DNA): TGTGCCAGCACCCATCTTTCTCAGGGAGGCTACACCTTC.

The chain carries TRBV7-3 and TRBJ2-3, with TRBD2 identical over 9 bases. There are 13 residues in the CDR3. Germline CDR1 SGHTA, CDR2 FQGTGA. Losses at the gene ends were 2 bases for V and 15 bases for J; bases not matched to a gene: 9. The CDR3 sequence is CASSLDGGRALYF. DNA for the CDR3: TGTGCCAGCAGCTTAGATGGCGGGAGGGCCCTTTATTTT. The variable domain in full, with the rest retrieved from reference TRBV7-3 and TRBJ2-3, is GAGVSQTPSNKVTEKGKYVELRCDPISGHTALYWYRQSLGQGPEFLIYFQGTGAADDSGLPNDRFFAVRPEGSVSTLKIQRTERGDSAVYLCASSLDGGRALYFGPGTRLTVL.

The rearrangement links TRBV2 to TRBJ2-7; 9 nucleotides line up with TRBD1. The ends lost 6 bases at V and 6 bases at J; junction bases unmatched: 12. The germline CDR1 and CDR2 sequences are SNHLY and FYNNEI. The CDR3 sequence is 15 residues long. Here the CDR3 DNA reads TGTGCCAGCAGGGCTCGGGGGGACAGGGTGTTCGAGCAGTACTTC. Translating gives CASRARGDRVFEQYF. Together with reference TRBV2 and TRBJ2-7, the CDR3 gives the full variable domain: EPEVTQTPSHQVTQMGQEVILRCVPISNHLYFYWYRQILGQKVEFLVSFYNNEISEKSEIFDDQFSVERPDGSNFTLKIRSTKLEDSAMYFCASRARGDRVFEQYFGPGTRLTVT.

This clone was recorded a few times. The CDR3 here is CATNRASTDTQYF. The CDR3 nucleotides are TGTGCCACCAACAGGGCCTCCACAGATACGCAGTATTTT. The chain couples TRBV15 to TRBJ2-3; D possibly corresponds to TRBD1 (6 bases). With 7 bases removed from V and 2 bases from J, the gap between germline ends came to 10 bases. The CDR3 is 13 amino acids. CDR1 and CDR2 from the germline V gene are LNHNV and YYDKDF (reference sequence).

The J gene is TRBJ2-7, the V gene TRBV11-3; 13 positions agree with TRBD2. Unmatched junction bases numbered 13, after V lost 4 bases and J lost 7 bases. CDR1 and CDR2 (germline): SGHNT, YENEEA. This CDR3 has 17 residues. For the CDR3, the DNA is TGTGCCAGCAGCTCTCAAATTGGACTAGCGGGAGCCTCGGAGCAGTACTTC. This sequence encodes CASSSQIGLAGASEQYF.

The sample holds a few counts of this clone. The rearrangement joins TRBV25-1 to TRBJ1-1; 7 bases fit TRBD1. J gave up 5 bases and V 4 bases, and 10 bases lay outside the gene matches. Germline V gives CDR1 MGHDK, CDR2 SYGVNS. CDR3 length: 15 residues. CDR3 loop: CASSASGGWLTEAFF. The CDR3 nucleotides are TGTGCCAGCAGTGCCTCAGGGGGGTGGTTAACTGAAGCTTTCTTT.